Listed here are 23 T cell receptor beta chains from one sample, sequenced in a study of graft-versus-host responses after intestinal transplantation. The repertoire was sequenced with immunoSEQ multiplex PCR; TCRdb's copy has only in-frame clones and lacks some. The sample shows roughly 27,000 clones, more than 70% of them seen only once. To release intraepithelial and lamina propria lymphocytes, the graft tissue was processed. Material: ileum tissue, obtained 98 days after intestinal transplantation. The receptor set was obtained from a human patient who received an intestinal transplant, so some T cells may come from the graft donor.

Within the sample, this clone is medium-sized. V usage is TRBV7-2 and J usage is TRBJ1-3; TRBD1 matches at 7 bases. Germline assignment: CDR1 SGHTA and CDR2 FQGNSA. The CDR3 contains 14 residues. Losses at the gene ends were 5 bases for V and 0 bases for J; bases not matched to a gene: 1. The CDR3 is CASSRTGSGNTIYF. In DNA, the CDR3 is TGTGCCAGCAGCCGGACAGGCTCTGGAAACACCATATATTTT.

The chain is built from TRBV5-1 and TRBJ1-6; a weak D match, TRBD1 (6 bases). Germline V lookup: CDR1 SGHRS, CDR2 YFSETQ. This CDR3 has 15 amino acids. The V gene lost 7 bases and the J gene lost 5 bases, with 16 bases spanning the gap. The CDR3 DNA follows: TGCGCCAGCTCCCCTAGGACAGAGAATAATTCACCCCTCCACTTT. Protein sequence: CASSPRTENNSPLHF.

The CDR3 DNA follows: TGTGCCAGCAGCTCCCCCGGACAGGGTCCCTACGAGCAGTACTTC. Its translation: CASSSPGQGPYEQYF. This chain links TRBV11-2 with TRBJ2-7; 8 nucleotides line up with TRBD1. J gave up 2 bases and V 4 bases, and 7 bases lay outside the gene matches. The CDR3 has 15 residues. Looked up from germline, CDR1 is SGHAT and CDR2 is FQNNGV.

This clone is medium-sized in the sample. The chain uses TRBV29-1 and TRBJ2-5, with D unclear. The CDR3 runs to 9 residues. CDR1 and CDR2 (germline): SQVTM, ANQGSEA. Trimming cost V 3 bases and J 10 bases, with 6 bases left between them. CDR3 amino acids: CSVDQDQYF. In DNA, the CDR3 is TGCAGCGTTGATCAAGACCAGTACTTC.

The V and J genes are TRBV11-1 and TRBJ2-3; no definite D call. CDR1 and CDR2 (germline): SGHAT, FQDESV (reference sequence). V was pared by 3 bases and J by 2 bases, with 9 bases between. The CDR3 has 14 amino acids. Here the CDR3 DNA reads TGTGCCAGCAGCTTCTTAAAGACCACAGATACGCAGTATTTT. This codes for CASSFLKTTDTQYF.

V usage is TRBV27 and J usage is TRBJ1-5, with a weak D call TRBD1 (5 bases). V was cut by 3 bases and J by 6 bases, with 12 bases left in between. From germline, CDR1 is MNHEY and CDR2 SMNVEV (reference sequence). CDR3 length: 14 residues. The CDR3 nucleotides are TGTGCCAGCAGTTTCCTGGGGGATGGTCAGCCCCAGCATTTT. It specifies CASSFLGDGQPQHF.

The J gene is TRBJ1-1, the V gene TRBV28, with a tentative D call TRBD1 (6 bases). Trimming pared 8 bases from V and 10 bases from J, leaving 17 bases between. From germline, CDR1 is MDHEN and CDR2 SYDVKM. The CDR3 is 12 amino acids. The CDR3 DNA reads TGTGCCAGCGATAGCAGGACAGCCCGAGCTTTCTTT. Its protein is CASDSRTARAFF.

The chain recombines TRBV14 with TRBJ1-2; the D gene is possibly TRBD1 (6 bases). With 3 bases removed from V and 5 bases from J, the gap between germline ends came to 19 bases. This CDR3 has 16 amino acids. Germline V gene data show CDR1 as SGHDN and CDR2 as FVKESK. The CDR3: CASSHPSLPGEYGYTF. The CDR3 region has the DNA TGTGCCAGCAGCCACCCGTCTCTCCCAGGGGAGTATGGCTACACCTTC. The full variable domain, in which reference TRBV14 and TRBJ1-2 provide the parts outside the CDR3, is EAGVTQFPSHSVIEKGQTVTLRCDPISGHDNLYWYRRVMGKEIKFLLHFVKESKQDESGMPNNRFLAERTGGTYSTLKVQPAELEDSGVYFCASSHPSLPGEYGYTFGSGTRLTVV.

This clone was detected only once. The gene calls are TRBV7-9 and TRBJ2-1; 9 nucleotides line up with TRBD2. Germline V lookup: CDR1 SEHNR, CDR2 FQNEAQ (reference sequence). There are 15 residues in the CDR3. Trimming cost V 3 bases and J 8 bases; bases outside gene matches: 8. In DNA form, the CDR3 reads TGTGCCAGCAGCTTTAGCAGCGGGGGGCGGGATGAGCAGTTCTTC. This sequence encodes CASSFSSGGRDEQFF.

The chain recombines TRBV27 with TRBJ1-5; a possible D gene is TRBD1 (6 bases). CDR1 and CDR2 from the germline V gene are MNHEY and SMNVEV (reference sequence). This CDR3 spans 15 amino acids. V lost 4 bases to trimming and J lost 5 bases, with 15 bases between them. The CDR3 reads CASSYTRDTHQPQHF. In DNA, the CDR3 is TGTGCCAGCAGTTATACCCGGGACACCCATCAGCCCCAGCATTTT.

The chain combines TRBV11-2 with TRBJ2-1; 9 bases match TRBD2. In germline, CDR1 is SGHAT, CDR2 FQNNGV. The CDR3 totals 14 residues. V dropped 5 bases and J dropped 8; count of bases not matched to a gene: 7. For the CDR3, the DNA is TGTGCCAGCAGCATACTAGCGGGTGGGGATGAGCAGTTCTTC. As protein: CASSILAGGDEQFF.

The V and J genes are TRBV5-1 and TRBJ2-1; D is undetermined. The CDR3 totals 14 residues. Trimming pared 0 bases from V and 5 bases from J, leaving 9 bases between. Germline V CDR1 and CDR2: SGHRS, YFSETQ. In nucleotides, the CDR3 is TGCGCCAGCAGCTTGGACCCTGATAACAATGAGCAGTTCTTC. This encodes CASSLDPDNNEQFF.

This CDR3 reads CASRVGVWVTGELFF. The CDR3 region has the DNA TGTGCCAGCAGAGTAGGGGTATGGGTTACCGGGGAGCTGTTTTTT. V is TRBV5-6 and J is TRBJ2-2, with D possibly matching TRBD1 (5 bases). Germline lookup yields CDR1 SGHDT and CDR2 YYEEEE. V lost 5 bases, J lost 5 bases, and 16 bases lay in between. The CDR3 extends over 15 amino acids.

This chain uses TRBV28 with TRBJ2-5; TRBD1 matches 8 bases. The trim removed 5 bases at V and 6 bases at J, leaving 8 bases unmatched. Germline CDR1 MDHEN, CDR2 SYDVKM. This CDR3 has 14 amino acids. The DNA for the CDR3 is TGTGCCAGCAGTCCTCCCGGACAGGGAAAGACCCAGTACTTC. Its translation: CASSPPGQGKTQYF. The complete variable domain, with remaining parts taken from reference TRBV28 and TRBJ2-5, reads DVKVTQSSRYLVKRTGEKVFLECVQDMDHENMFWYRQDPGLGLRLIYFSYDVKMKEKGDIPEGYSVSREKKERFSLILESASTNQTSMYLCASSPPGQGKTQYFGPGTRLLVL.

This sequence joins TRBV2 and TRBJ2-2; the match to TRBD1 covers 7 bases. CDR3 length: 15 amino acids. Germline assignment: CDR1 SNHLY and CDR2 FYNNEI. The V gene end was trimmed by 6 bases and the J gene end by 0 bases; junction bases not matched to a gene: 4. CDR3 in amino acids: CASRRDSTNTGELFF. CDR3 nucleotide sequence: TGTGCCAGCAGAAGGGACAGTACGAACACCGGGGAGCTGTTTTTT.

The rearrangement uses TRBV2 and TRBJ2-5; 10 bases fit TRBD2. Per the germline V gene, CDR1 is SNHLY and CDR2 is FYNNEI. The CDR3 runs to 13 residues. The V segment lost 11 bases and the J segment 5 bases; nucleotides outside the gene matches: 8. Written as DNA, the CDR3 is TGTGCCGGAGAGCGGGGGGGCCGGGAGACCCAGTACTTC. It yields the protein CAGERGGRETQYF.

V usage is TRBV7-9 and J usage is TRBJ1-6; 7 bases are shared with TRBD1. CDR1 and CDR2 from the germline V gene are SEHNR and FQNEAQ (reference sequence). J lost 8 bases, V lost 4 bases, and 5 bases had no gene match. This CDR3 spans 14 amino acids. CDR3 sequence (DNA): TGTGCCAGCAGCTGGGACAGCAATGATTCACCCCTCCACTTT. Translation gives CASSWDSNDSPLHF. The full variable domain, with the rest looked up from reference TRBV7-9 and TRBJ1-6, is DTGVSQNPRHKITKRGQNVTFRCDPISEHNRLYWYRQTLGQGPEFLTYFQNEAQLEKSRLLSDRFSAERPKGSFSTLEIQRTEQGDSAMYLCASSWDSNDSPLHFGNGTRLTVT.

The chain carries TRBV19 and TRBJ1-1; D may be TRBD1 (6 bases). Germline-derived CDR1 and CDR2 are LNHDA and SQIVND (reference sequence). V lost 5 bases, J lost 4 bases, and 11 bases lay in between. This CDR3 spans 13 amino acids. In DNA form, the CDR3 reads TGTGCCAGTAGTCCGGGGGCGGTCACTGAAGCTTTCTTT. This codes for CASSPGAVTEAFF.

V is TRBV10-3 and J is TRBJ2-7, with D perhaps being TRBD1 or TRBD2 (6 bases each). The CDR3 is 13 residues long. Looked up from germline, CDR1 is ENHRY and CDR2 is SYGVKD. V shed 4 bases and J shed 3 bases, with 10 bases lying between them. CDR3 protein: CAISAGALYEQYF. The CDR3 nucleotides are TGTGCCATCAGTGCGGGGGCGCTCTACGAGCAGTACTTC.

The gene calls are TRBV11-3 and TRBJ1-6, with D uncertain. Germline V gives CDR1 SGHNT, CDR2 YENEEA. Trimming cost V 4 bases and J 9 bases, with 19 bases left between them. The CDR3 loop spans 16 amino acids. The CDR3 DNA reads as TGTGCCAGCAGCTCCTTCGGACCGAGGGATGGTTCACCCCTCCACTTT. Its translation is CASSSFGPRDGSPLHF.

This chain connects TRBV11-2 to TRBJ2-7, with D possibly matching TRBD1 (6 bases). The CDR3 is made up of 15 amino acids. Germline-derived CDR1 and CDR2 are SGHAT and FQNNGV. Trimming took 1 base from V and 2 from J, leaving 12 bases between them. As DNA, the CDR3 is TGTGCCAGCAGCTTAGGTCTTGGGGGCCCCTACGAGCAGTACTTC. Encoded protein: CASSLGLGGPYEQYF.

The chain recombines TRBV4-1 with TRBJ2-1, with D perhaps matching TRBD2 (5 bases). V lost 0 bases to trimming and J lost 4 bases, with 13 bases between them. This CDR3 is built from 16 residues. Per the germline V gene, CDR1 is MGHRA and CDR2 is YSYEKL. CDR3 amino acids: CASSQELGIGYNEQFF. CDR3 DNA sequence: TGCGCCAGCAGCCAAGAACTAGGCATAGGGTACAATGAGCAGTTCTTC.

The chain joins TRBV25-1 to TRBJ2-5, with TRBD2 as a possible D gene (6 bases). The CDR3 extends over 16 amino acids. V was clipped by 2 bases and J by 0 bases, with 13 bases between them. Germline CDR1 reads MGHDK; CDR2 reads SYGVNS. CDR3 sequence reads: CASSELAGTDQETQYF. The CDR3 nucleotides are TGTGCCAGCAGTGAACTCGCCGGGACTGACCAAGAGACCCAGTACTTC. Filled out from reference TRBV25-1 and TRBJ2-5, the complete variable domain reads EADIYQTPRYLVIGTGKKITLECSQTMGHDKMYWYQQDPGMELHLIHYSYGVNSTEKGDLSSESTVSRIRTEHFPLTLESARPSHTSQYLCASSELAGTDQETQYFGPGTRLLVL.